This T cell receptor beta chain was retrieved from a study of breast tumors, draining lymph nodes, adjacent tissues. Study-level points and caveats: Tumors had less TCR diversity than lymph nodes, more than nontumor tissue. Findings are consistent with lymph node origin and intratumoral expansion of most tumor T cells.

The lymph nodes were axillary draining lymph nodes from breast cancer patients. One entry per CDR3 protein results from TCRdb running MiXCR on the multiplex PCR reads. The sample contains 130,000 or so distinct CDR3 sequences, 21% of which appear only once. This clonotype has a count of ten or more. The antigen remains undetermined. The sequencing input was axillary lymph node tissue. This TCR derives from a female donor with breast cancer. Some clones in this sample may be carry-over from other donors' samples.

CDR3 nucleotide sequence: TGTGCCAGTAGTATAAGTGACTACAATGAGCAGTTCTTC. Protein product: CASSISDYNEQFF. The chain uses TRBV19 and TRBJ2-1; no clear D gene. Trimming removed 2 bases from V and 3 bases from J, with 5 bases in between. The length of the CDR3 is 13 residues. Germline-derived CDR1 and CDR2 are LNHDA and SQIVND (reference sequence).